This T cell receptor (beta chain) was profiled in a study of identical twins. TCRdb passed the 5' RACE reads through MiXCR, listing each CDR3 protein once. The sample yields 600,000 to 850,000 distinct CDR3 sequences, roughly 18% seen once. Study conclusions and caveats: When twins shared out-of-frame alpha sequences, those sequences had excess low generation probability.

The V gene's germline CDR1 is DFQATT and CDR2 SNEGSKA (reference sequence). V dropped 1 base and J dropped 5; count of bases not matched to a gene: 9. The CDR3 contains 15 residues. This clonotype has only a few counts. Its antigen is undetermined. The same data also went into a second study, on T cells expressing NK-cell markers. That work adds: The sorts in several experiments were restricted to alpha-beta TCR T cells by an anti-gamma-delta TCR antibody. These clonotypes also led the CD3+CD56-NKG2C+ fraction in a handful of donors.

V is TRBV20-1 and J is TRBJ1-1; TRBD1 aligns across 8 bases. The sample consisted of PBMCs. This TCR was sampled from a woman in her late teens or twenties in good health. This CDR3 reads CSARVLAQGGTEAFF. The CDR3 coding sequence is TGCAGTGCTAGAGTCTTGGCACAGGGGGGGACTGAAGCTTTCTTT.